The 18 T cell receptor beta chains below were found in one sample sequenced in a study of cytotoxic CD8 clonotypes in ibrutinib-treated CLL. TCRdb's table, derived via immunoSEQ multiplex PCR, lists solely in-frame clones and lacks some. The sample shows fewer than 45,000 clones, about 50% of them seen only once. The sequencing here drew on PBMCs, taken before ibrutinib treatment. Receptors were obtained from a human donor with chronic lymphocytic leukemia.

The DNA of the CDR3 is TGTGCCAGCAGCGTAGCTTTTGAGGGTTCGGGCGAGCAGTACTTC. Its protein is CASSVAFEGSGEQYF. The genes are TRBV9 and TRBJ2-7; D is possibly TRBD2 (5 bases). Germline lookup yields CDR1 SGDLS and CDR2 YYNGEE. The CDR3 contains 15 residues. V was trimmed by 0 bases and J by 6 bases, leaving 16 bases between them.

The CDR3 protein is CASTPGQPSNYGYTF. The CDR3 DNA reads as TGTGCCAGCACCCCGGGACAGCCCTCTAACTATGGCTACACCTTC. This chain links TRBV18 with TRBJ1-2; the match to TRBD1 covers 7 bases. Germline V gene data show CDR1 as KGHSH and CDR2 as LQKENI. This CDR3 spans 15 amino acids. V lost 8 bases and J lost 0; bases outside the gene matches: 9. The entire variable domain, with the rest obtained from reference TRBV18 and TRBJ1-2, is as follows: NAGVMQNPRHLVRRRGQEARLRCSPMKGHSHVYWYRQLPEEGLKFMVYLQKENIIDESGMPKERFSAEFPKEGPSILRIQQVVRGDSAAYFCASTPGQPSNYGYTFGSGTRLTVV.

In its sample, this clone was seen a few times. The V and J genes are TRBV6-5 and TRBJ1-3, with unresolved D. V lost 6 bases, J lost 0 bases, and 9 bases lay in between. The V gene's germline CDR1 is MNHEY and CDR2 SVGAGI. This CDR3 spans 14 amino acids. CDR3 residues: CASSNTVSGNTIYF. The CDR3 bases are TGTGCCAGCAGCAACACCGTCTCTGGAAACACCATATATTTT.

This clone was detected a few times. The genes are TRBV12-2 and TRBJ2-3; the table gives TRBD2 as D, unverified against the DNA. TRBV12-2 represents a pseudogene. The CDR3 length is 16 residues. The CDR3 nucleotides read TGTGCAAGTCGCTTCAATGAAAACCCACTCACAGATACGCAGTATTTT. Translation gives CASRFNENPLTDTQYF.

The chain recombines TRBV5-6 with TRBJ2-5, with D perhaps being TRBD1 or TRBD2 (6 bases each). CDR1 is SGHDT, CDR2 YYEEEE, per germline. Deletions cut 5 bases from V and 4 bases from J, with 18 bases between. There are 15 residues in the CDR3. Written as DNA, the CDR3 is TGTGCCAGCAGTCAACCCGGGGGCAGGGCAGAGACCCAGTACTTC. Translated: CASSQPGGRAETQYF.

The chain uses TRBV9 and TRBJ2-7, with TRBD1 as a possible D gene (6 bases). CDR1 and CDR2 from the germline V gene are SGDLS and YYNGEE. The V gene lost 5 bases and the J gene lost 2 bases, with 32 bases spanning the gap. The CDR3 extends over 20 amino acids. The CDR3 here is CASRHTDLSGGGGRTYEQYF. In DNA form, the CDR3 reads TGTGCCAGCAGACATACGGACCTGTCTGGGGGCGGCGGGCGGACCTACGAGCAGTACTTC.

The V call is TRBV7-9, the J call TRBJ2-1, with TRBD2 matching 10 bases. The ends lost 0 bases at V and 7 bases at J; junction bases unmatched: 9. Germline assignment: CDR1 SEHNR and CDR2 FQNEAQ (reference sequence). CDR3 length equals 17 residues. The CDR3 is CASSLARLAGVLNEQFF. The DNA of the CDR3 is TGTGCCAGCAGCTTAGCGAGGCTAGCGGGGGTGTTGAATGAGCAGTTCTTC.

This rearrangement joins TRBV5-1 to TRBJ2-1; TRBD2 might be the D (5 bases). The germline V gene has CDR1 SGHRS and CDR2 YFSETQ. The CDR3 extends over 15 amino acids. V was clipped by 6 bases and J by 7 bases, with 20 bases between them. The CDR3 nucleotides are TGCGCCAGCACCACGGGTAATGTGGGGAGTAATGAGCAGTTCTTC. Translated, it gives CASTTGNVGSNEQFF.

This clone occurred a few times. In nucleotides, the CDR3 is TGTGCAAGTCGCTTATCCCCCTCGGGGTGCAGTGAAGCTTTCTTT. It is translated as CASRLSPSGCSEAFF. The chain couples TRBV12-2 to TRBJ1-1. TRBV12-2 is reported as a pseudogene. This CDR3 region has 15 residues.

V and J are TRBV29-1 and TRBJ1-1; D gene unclear. Germline loops: CDR1 SQVTM, CDR2 ANQGSEA. The V and J ends lost 4 bases and 8 bases respectively, with 8 bases between them. The CDR3 spans 10 residues. The CDR3 spells CSVVRQEAFF. For the CDR3, the DNA is TGCAGCGTTGTTCGTCAGGAAGCTTTCTTT. The full variable domain, its missing parts supplied by reference TRBV29-1 and TRBJ1-1, is SAVISQKPSRDICQRGTSLTIQCQVDSQVTMMFWYRQQPGQSLTLIATANQGSEATYESGFVIDKFPISRPNLTFSTLTVSNMSPEDSSIYLCSVVRQEAFFGQGTRLTVV.

This clone was picked up one time. The V gene is TRBV27, the J gene TRBJ1-5; D is perhaps TRBD1 (6 bases). The CDR3 loop spans 13 amino acids. CDR1 MNHEY and CDR2 SMNVEV come from the germline V gene (reference sequence). The ends were cut back, 3 bases at V and 7 bases at J, with 10 bases in the middle. The CDR3, as DNA: TGTGCCAGCAGTTTGGCAGGGGAACAGCCCCAGCATTTT. Translated: CASSLAGEQPQHF.

This chain links TRBV4-2 with TRBJ2-7, with 9 bases aligning to TRBD2. Germline loops: CDR1 LGHNA, CDR2 YNFKEQ. The ends lost 0 bases at V and 2 bases at J; junction bases unmatched: 2. The CDR3 covers 15 residues. In nucleotides, the CDR3 is TGTGCCAGCAGCCAAGATGCGGGGGGGCCCTACGAGCAGTACTTC. It is translated as CASSQDAGGPYEQYF.

The genes are TRBV6-6 and TRBJ2-1; TRBD2 matches at 10 bases. The CDR3 is made up of 12 amino acids. Trimming at V came to 3 bases and at J to 10 bases, leaving 0 bases not matched to a gene. The germline V gene has CDR1 MNHNY and CDR2 SVGAGI (reference sequence). The DNA of the CDR3 is TGTGCCAGCAGTTATAGCGGGGGGGAGCAGTTCTTC. It yields the protein CASSYSGGEQFF.

In nucleotides, the CDR3 is TGCGCCAGCAGCTTGTCCGGGCAGGGGAGCTATGGCTACACCTTC. Its protein product is CASSLSGQGSYGYTF. The chain uses TRBV5-1 and TRBJ1-2, with D tentatively TRBD1 (6 bases). The CDR3 runs to 15 residues. From germline, CDR1 is SGHRS and CDR2 YFSETQ. Deletions cut 1 base from V and 4 bases from J, with 14 bases between.

The V and J genes are TRBV25-1 and TRBJ2-5; the D gene is possibly TRBD2 (5 bases). Germline CDR1 is MGHDK and CDR2 is SYGVNS. The V gene lost 5 bases and the J gene lost 9 bases, with 13 bases spanning the gap. CDR3 length: 12 amino acids. The CDR3 DNA reads as TGTGCCAGCAGTAGAGAGGGCGCGGCCCAGTACTTC. This encodes CASSREGAAQYF.

The genes are TRBV2 and TRBJ2-1; 10 nucleotides agree with TRBD2. V was clipped by 4 bases and J by 8 bases; unmatched bases: 11. The CDR3 covers 16 residues. Germline V gene data show CDR1 as SNHLY and CDR2 as FYNNEI. The CDR3 DNA reads TGTGCCAGCAGTGCACAGGGGAGCGGGACTAGCGATGAGCAGTTCTTC. Protein: CASSAQGSGTSDEQFF.

This rearrangement joins TRBV30 to TRBJ2-2; possibly TRBD2 for D (6 bases). The V end lost 4 bases, the J end lost 3 bases, and 12 bases lay between the germline ends. Germline assignment: CDR1 GTSNPN and CDR2 SVGIG (reference sequence). The CDR3 consists of 14 residues. The DNA for the CDR3 is TGTGCCTGGACGGCGGGGAGTTACACCGGGGAGCTGTTTTTT. This encodes CAWTAGSYTGELFF.

This clone has more than one count but fewer than ten. The V and J genes are TRBV19 and TRBJ2-1; D gene uncertain. In germline, CDR1 is LNHDA, CDR2 SQIVND (reference sequence). Between the trimmed V and J ends, which lost 11 bases and 3 bases, there was a span of 8 bases. CDR3 length equals 11 residues. For the CDR3, the DNA is TGTGCCTCCCGGTACTACAATGAGCAGTTCTTC. The encoded protein is CASRYYNEQFF.